A selection of T cell receptor beta chains follows, all from one sample in a study of cytomegalovirus exposure and HLA in healthy donors. TCRdb's table, derived via immunoSEQ multiplex PCR, lists solely in-frame clones and lacks some. The sample lists about 70,000 clones, 86% occurring once. The sequencing input was PBMCs. Receptors originate from a woman aged 25 to 39 in good health and CMV-seronegative. CDR3s include the opening cysteine and the closing phenylalanine or tryptophan. A D gene is named only where the DNA matches it firmly. Some rows have no size entry. The others give once, few or many, or a class for an expanded clone.

D: -
length: 13
J: TRBJ1-5
size: -
V: TRBV6-4
DNA: TGTGCCAGCAGTGACGGGGCCGGTCAGCCCCAGCATTTT
CDR3: CASSDGAGQPQHF

D: TRBD2
length: 15
J: TRBJ2-1
size: -
V: TRBV7-2
DNA: TGTGCCAGCAGCTTAGCGCTGGGGGGGGTGGGAGAGCAGTTCTTC
CDR3: CASSLALGGVGEQFF

D: TRBD1
length: 16
J: TRBJ1-5
size: once
V: TRBV19
DNA: TGTGCCAGTAGTCCCTGGACAGGCCTGGGCAATCAGCCCCAGCATTTT
CDR3: CASSPWTGLGNQPQHF

D: TRBD1
length: 15
J: TRBJ2-1
size: -
V: TRBV28
DNA: TGTGCCAGCAGTTCCGGGACAGGGGGCTTCAATGAGCAGTTCTTC
CDR3: CASSSGTGGFNEQFF

D: TRBD1
length: 14
J: TRBJ2-7
size: -
V: TRBV28
DNA: TGTGCCAGCAGGATGGGACAGGTCGTCTACGAGCAGTACTTC
CDR3: CASRMGQVVYEQYF

D: -
length: 14
J: TRBJ1-2
size: -
V: TRBV7-8
DNA: TGTGCCAGCAGCTTACTCGGCAGGAATTATGGCTACACCTTC
CDR3: CASSLLGRNYGYTF

D: -
length: 12
J: TRBJ2-1
size: -
V: TRBV14
DNA: TGTGCCAGCAGCCACGGAGGCTCGAAGCAGTTCTTC
CDR3: CASSHGGSKQFF

D: -
length: 14
J: TRBJ2-1
size: -
V: TRBV7-3
DNA: TGTGCCAGCAGCTTAGGCAGGACGGGGAATGAGCAGTTCTTC
CDR3: CASSLGRTGNEQFF

D: TRBD1
length: 12
J: TRBJ2-7
size: -
V: TRBV30
DNA: TGTGCCTGGAGGGGACAGGGAACCGAGCAGTACTTC
CDR3: CAWRGQGTEQYF

D: TRBD1
length: 19
J: TRBJ1-2
size: -
V: TRBV7-9
DNA: TGTGCCAGCAGCTTAGGATACTTGGGACAGGCGCGAGAGAACTATGGCTACACCTTC
CDR3: CASSLGYLGQARENYGYTF

D: -
length: 14
J: TRBJ2-3
size: -
V: TRBV7-3
DNA: TGTGCCAGCAGCTTAAGTTCCGCGTCACATACGCAGTATTTT
CDR3: CASSLSSASHTQYF

D: TRBD1
length: 15
J: TRBJ1-6
size: -
V: TRBV6-1
DNA: TGTGCCAGCAGTGAAGCTGGACAGGGGACCTCACCCCTCCACTTT
CDR3: CASSEAGQGTSPLHF

D: -
length: 15
J: TRBJ1-2
size: -
V: TRBV4-2
DNA: TGTGCCAGCAGCCAAGTGATGTCACTCCGATATGGCTACACCTTC
CDR3: CASSQVMSLRYGYTF

D: -
length: 16
J: TRBJ2-5
size: -
V: TRBV6-6
DNA: TGTGCCAGCAGTAACACCATGGGGGGGCAGCAAGAGACCCAGTACTTC
CDR3: CASSNTMGGQQETQYF

D: TRBD1
length: 15
J: TRBJ1-1
size: -
V: TRBV5-1
DNA: TGCGCCAGCAGCTTCACCCAGGGGGCGAACACTGAAGCTTTCTTT
CDR3: CASSFTQGANTEAFF

D: -
length: 14
J: TRBJ1-4
size: -
V: TRBV28
DNA: TGTGCCAGCAGTTGGGAACAGGTCGGAGAAAAACTGTTTTTT
CDR3: CASSWEQVGEKLFF

D: TRBD1
length: 18
J: TRBJ1-1
size: -
V: TRBV7-3
DNA: TGTGCCAGCAGCTTATACCCCGACAGGGTCCTCCAGGCCACTGAAGCTTTCTTT
CDR3: CASSLYPDRVLQATEAFF

D: -
length: 15
J: TRBJ1-5
size: -
V: TRBV19
DNA: TGTGCCAGTAGCCGGGGGGGCCCACCCAATCAGCCCCAGCATTTT
CDR3: CASSRGGPPNQPQHF

D: TRBD1
length: 17
J: TRBJ1-2
size: -
V: TRBV5-6
DNA: TGTGCCAGCACCCGAGACAGGGATATTGAATGGAGCTATGGCTACACCTTC
CDR3: CASTRDRDIEWSYGYTF

D: -
length: 11
J: TRBJ1-1
size: few
V: TRBV6-5
DNA: TGTGCCACAACGCGGAACACTGAAGCTTTCTTT
CDR3: CATTRNTEAFF

D: -
length: 14
J: TRBJ2-3
size: -
V: TRBV5-4
DNA: TGTGCCAGCAGCAAAAGCGGGAGCACAGATACGCAGTATTTT
CDR3: CASSKSGSTDTQYF

D: -
length: 16
J: TRBJ1-5
size: -
V: TRBV6-1
DNA: TGTGCCAGCAGTGAACAGGCAGGGGCAAGCAATCAGCCCCAGCATTTT
CDR3: CASSEQAGASNQPQHF

D: TRBD1
length: 16
J: TRBJ1-4
size: -
V: TRBV19
DNA: TGTGCCAGTAGTATTAATGTTGGGACAGCCCATGAAAAACTGTTTTTT
CDR3: CASSINVGTAHEKLFF

D: -
length: 12
J: TRBJ1-2
size: -
V: TRBV28
DNA: TGTGCCAGCAGTTTTCAGAACTATGGCTACACCTTC
CDR3: CASSFQNYGYTF

D: TRBD2
length: 16
J: TRBJ2-1
size: -
V: TRBV7-2
DNA: TGTGCCAGCCGCGTCCCCGTAGCGGGAGGGCCTAATGAGCAGTTCTTC
CDR3: CASRVPVAGGPNEQFF

D: -
length: 14
J: TRBJ2-1
size: -
V: TRBV18
DNA: TGTGCCAGCTCGACACAGGGGGGGAACAATGAGCAGTTCTTC
CDR3: CASSTQGGNNEQFF

D: -
length: 14
J: TRBJ2-7
size: -
V: TRBV7-2
DNA: TGTGCCAGCAGCCTACGACAAGGGCGGGACGAGCAGTACTTC
CDR3: CASSLRQGRDEQYF